The 22 T cell receptor beta chains reported below all come from one sample, sequenced in a study of control samples from healthy donors and cancer patients. Sequenced by immunoSEQ multiplex PCR; TCRdb stores in-frame clones only, minus some. This table holds some 140,000 clones, around nine tenths found once. The sample comprised PBMCs. The receptors originated from a man in his fifties or sixties with head and neck cancer.

The chain couples TRBV9 to TRBJ2-2; 8 bases are shared with TRBD1. Trimming took 2 bases from V and 3 from J; bases not matched to a gene: 6. The CDR3 covers 16 residues. CDR1 and CDR2 (germline): SGDLS, YYNGEE. The CDR3 reads CASSVQMDRDTGELFF. The CDR3, as DNA: TGTGCCAGCAGCGTCCAAATGGACAGGGACACCGGGGAGCTGTTTTTT.

This clone occurred many times. The chain has TRBV6-1 and TRBJ2-5; 9 bases map to TRBD2. J gave up 4 bases and V 1 base, and 4 bases lay outside the gene matches. This CDR3 contains 15 residues. Germline values: CDR1 MNHNS, CDR2 SASEGT. The CDR3 DNA follows: TGTGCCAGCAGTGAAGAGGCGGGAGGGTTAGAGACCCAGTACTTC. This encodes CASSEEAGGLETQYF.

DNA of the CDR3: TGTGCCAGCAGCTTGTTACTTCGGGGCGGGTCGGAGACCCAGTACTTC. Translated, it gives CASSLLLRGGSETQYF. The chain carries TRBV5-8 and TRBJ2-5, with D possibly called TRBD1 or TRBD2 (5 bases each). Trimming left V 1 base short and J 5 bases short, with 18 bases between. Germline V lookup: CDR1 SGHTS, CDR2 YDEGEE. The CDR3 totals 16 residues.

The chain has TRBV28 and TRBJ2-1, with 7 bases identical to TRBD2. The J segment lost 7 bases and the V segment lost 5 bases, leaving 14 bases of the junction unmatched. The germline V gene has CDR1 MDHEN and CDR2 SYDVKM. CDR3 size: 16 residues. The CDR3 reads CASSPNLAVLRNEQFF. CDR3 DNA: TGTGCCAGCAGTCCTAACCTAGCGGTGCTGCGGAATGAGCAGTTCTTC.

The CDR3 DNA reads TGTGCCAGCAGTTCTTCAGGGGCCCCTACGCAGTATTTT. Its protein is CASSSSGAPTQYF. The V and J genes are TRBV25-1 and TRBJ2-3; weak D call: TRBD1 (6 bases). V lost 5 bases and J lost 8, with 14 bases in between. CDR1 is MGHDK and CDR2 is SYGVNS in the germline V gene. The CDR3 sequence is 13 residues long.

The V call is TRBV30, the J call TRBJ2-7; either TRBD1 or TRBD2 may fit D (5 bases each). Germline CDR1 is GTSNPN and CDR2 is SVGIG (reference sequence). The CDR3 has 12 residues. The germline V and J ends were trimmed by 4 bases and 6 bases, with 13 bases remaining between them. The CDR3 reads CAWIEGAGEQYF. Written as DNA, the CDR3 is TGTGCCTGGATAGAAGGGGCGGGCGAGCAGTACTTC. The full variable domain, with the rest looked up from reference TRBV30 and TRBJ2-7, is SQTIHQWPATLVQPVGSPLSLECTVEGTSNPNLYWYRQAAGRGLQLLFYSVGIGQISSEVPQNLSASRPQDRQFILSSKKLLLSDSGFYLCAWIEGAGEQYFGPGTRLTVT.

The chain combines TRBV3-1 (or the pseudogene TRBV3-2) with TRBJ2-1, with 7 bases fitting TRBD2. Germline-derived CDR1 and CDR2 are LGHDT and YNNKEL (reference sequence). The V and J ends lost 5 bases and 7 bases, in that order; junction bases with no gene match: 11. The CDR3 covers 15 residues. CDR3 in DNA: TGTGCCAGCAGCTATCAAGCGGGAAACTTGAATGAGCAGTTCTTC. Its protein is CASSYQAGNLNEQFF.

Of note for this clone: At one boundary the junction diverges from the germline segment, which might be a read error. The V and J genes are TRBV7-2 and TRBJ2-1; 11 bases are a match to TRBD2. The length of the CDR3 is 15 residues. The germline gives CDR1 SGHTA, CDR2 FQGNSA. Here the CDR3 DNA reads TGTGCCAGCAGCCTAGCGGGAGGACTTTACAATGAGCAGTTCTTC. It specifies CASSLAGGLYNEQFF.

V and J are TRBV27 and TRBJ2-3; possibly TRBD2 for D (6 bases). V was cut by 3 bases and J by 1 base, with 11 bases left in between. CDR3 size: 15 residues. Germline loops: CDR1 MNHEY, CDR2 SMNVEV (reference sequence). CDR3 residues: CASSLRGLRTDTQYF. The DNA of the CDR3 is TGTGCCAGCAGTTTGCGGGGCTTACGCACAGATACGCAGTATTTT.

The chain has TRBV5-1 and TRBJ1-6; no firm D call. The CDR3 length is 15 residues. Trimming removed 4 bases at V and 7 bases at J, with 15 bases between. CDR1 is SGHRS, CDR2 YFSETQ, per germline. CDR3 in amino acids: CASSIGLLMNSPLHF. DNA for the CDR3: TGCGCCAGCAGCATCGGACTTTTAATGAATTCACCCCTCCACTTT.

The chain recombines TRBV27 with TRBJ1-5, with a possible D match to TRBD1 (6 bases). V was trimmed by 5 bases and J by 7 bases, leaving 15 bases between them. CDR1 and CDR2 (germline): MNHEY, SMNVEV (reference sequence). The CDR3 length is 14 residues. The CDR3 DNA is TGTGCCAGCAGTCCCGAGGGGGGCCGGCAGCCCCAGCATTTT. Translating gives CASSPEGGRQPQHF.

The genes are TRBV6-6 and TRBJ2-1; D is possibly TRBD2 (5 bases). Deletions cut 7 bases from V and 7 bases from J, with 14 bases between. This CDR3 has 13 amino acids. Germline values: CDR1 MNHNY, CDR2 SVGAGI (reference sequence). CDR3 DNA sequence: TGTGCCAGCACGCATTTAGCGTGGAATGAGCAGTTCTTC. This gives the protein CASTHLAWNEQFF.

The rearrangement uses TRBV4-2 and TRBJ2-3, with D uncertain. Germline V gene lookup returns CDR1 LGHNA and CDR2 YNFKEQ. This CDR3 has 17 residues. Trimming stripped 4 bases from V and 0 bases from J, with 17 bases between. The DNA of the CDR3 is TGTGCCAGCAGCCTCGGAAGAGAGGTCTCTAGCACAGATACGCAGTATTTT. It yields the protein CASSLGREVSSTDTQYF.

The V gene is TRBV30, the J gene TRBJ1-4; D possibly corresponds to TRBD1 (6 bases). The CDR3 runs 15 residues. Germline V lookup: CDR1 GTSNPN, CDR2 SVGIG (reference sequence). The ends were cut back, 3 bases at V and 4 bases at J, with 15 bases in the middle. CDR3 sequence: CAWSLSGADNEKLFF. The DNA of the CDR3 is TGTGCCTGGAGCCTATCGGGGGCTGATAATGAAAAACTGTTTTTT.

This chain joins TRBV5-1 and TRBJ2-3; 12 bases map to TRBD2. Trimming at V came to 4 bases and at J to 5 bases, leaving 8 bases not matched to a gene. Germline-derived CDR1 and CDR2 are SGHRS and YFSETQ. The CDR3 is made up of 16 amino acids. The CDR3 is CASSPGLAGKIDTQYF. The CDR3 nucleotides are TGCGCCAGCAGCCCTGGACTAGCGGGGAAAATAGATACGCAGTATTTT.

This sequence joins TRBV28 and TRBJ2-7; D unresolved. This CDR3 comprises 11 residues. V was trimmed by 3 bases and J by 0 bases, leaving 0 bases between them. CDR1 is MDHEN, CDR2 SYDVKM, per germline. The CDR3 coding sequence is TGTGCCAGCAGTTTCTCCTACGAGCAGTACTTC. Translation gives CASSFSYEQYF.

The rearrangement uses TRBV2 and TRBJ2-7, with D possibly being TRBD1 or TRBD2 (5 bases each). The germline V and J ends were trimmed by 10 bases and 2 bases, with 24 bases remaining between them. The germline CDR1 and CDR2 sequences are SNHLY and FYNNEI. The CDR3 is 16 amino acids. The CDR3 loop is CAIKIPGPHWPYEQYF. The DNA for the CDR3 is TGTGCCATCAAAATTCCGGGACCCCATTGGCCCTACGAGCAGTACTTC.

The chain has TRBV5-6 and TRBJ1-1; TRBD1 is a possible D gene (6 bases). V shed 0 bases and J shed 5 bases, with 14 bases lying between them. The CDR3 extends over 15 amino acids. Looked up from germline, CDR1 is SGHDT and CDR2 is YYEEEE. CDR3: CASSLDPGDLTEAFF. CDR3 nucleotides: TGTGCCAGCAGCTTGGATCCAGGGGATCTGACTGAAGCTTTCTTT. Using reference TRBV5-6 and TRBJ1-1 for the parts outside the CDR3, the full variable domain is DAGVTQSPTHLIKTRGQQVTLRCSPKSGHDTVSWYQQALGQGPQFIFQYYEEEERQRGNFPDRFSGHQFPNYSSELNVNALLLGDSALYLCASSLDPGDLTEAFFGQGTRLTVV.

The V call is TRBV2, the J call TRBJ2-7; D gene ambiguous. The ends were cut back, 4 bases at V and 7 bases at J, with 8 bases in the middle. Germline V gives CDR1 SNHLY, CDR2 FYNNEI. This CDR3 is built from 11 residues. As DNA, the CDR3 is TGTGCCAGCAGTGGGGAACTGGAGCAGTACTTC. Its translation: CASSGELEQYF.

In DNA, the CDR3 is TGTGCCAGTAGTACAATTCCTCCTCCGGCCTCTAACTATGGCTACACCTTC. Residues: CASSTIPPPASNYGYTF. The rearrangement joins TRBV19 to TRBJ1-2; D not resolved. V dropped 4 bases and J dropped 0 bases, with 18 bases sitting between them. The CDR3 runs 17 residues. Germline loops: CDR1 LNHDA, CDR2 SQIVND (reference sequence).

This clone was observed once. V is TRBV7-2 and J is TRBJ1-2, with D perhaps matching TRBD1 (5 bases). Germline V gives CDR1 SGHTA, CDR2 FQGNSA. V gave up 4 bases and J gave up 3 bases, with 15 bases separating them. There are 15 residues in the CDR3. The CDR3, as DNA: TGTGCCAGCAGCTGGTTCTCGACAGATCACTATGGCTACACCTTC. Translating it yields CASSWFSTDHYGYTF.

This clone has only a few counts. This chain uses TRBV5-6 with TRBJ2-1, with 13 bases that match TRBD2. This CDR3 is 16 amino acids long. Germline CDR1 is SGHDT and CDR2 is YYEEEE. V shed 9 bases and J 4 bases; nucleotides not matched to a gene: 10. The CDR3 DNA follows: TGTGCCATCCAGGAGGGACTAGCGGGGAGATACAATGAGCAGTTCTTC. Encoded protein: CAIQEGLAGRYNEQFF.